The 18 T cell receptor beta chains below come from one sample, sequenced in a study of shared clonotypes between healthy human individuals. TCRdb keeps only in-frame clones here, not all; method: immunoSEQ multiplex PCR. The sample carries around 2,000,000 clones, roughly 96% recorded once. Source material: naive CD4+ T cells sorted from blood. The subset is: CD45RA+ positively selected. These receptors were obtained from a man aged 18 to 29 in good health.

This chain links TRBV5-1 with TRBJ2-6; D possibly corresponds to TRBD1 (7 bases). The CDR3 has 20 amino acids. Germline-derived CDR1 and CDR2 are SGHRS and YFSETQ. Trimming took 3 bases from V and 0 from J, leaving 22 bases between them. In nucleotides, the CDR3 is TGCGCCAGCAGCTCCGGACAGGCTGGGACTTACAGCTCTGGGGCCAACGTCCTGACTTTC. Protein product: CASSSGQAGTYSSGANVLTF.

On this clone: Other nucleotide sequences from this sample produce the same CDR3. The V call is TRBV6-6, the J call TRBJ1-4; D is unclear. V lost 2 bases, J lost 0 bases, and 7 bases lay in between. CDR1 is MNHNY and CDR2 is SVGAGI in the germline V gene (reference sequence). This CDR3 has 15 residues. The CDR3 loop reads CASSYSGATNEKLFF. The CDR3 DNA reads as TGTGCCAGCAGTTACAGCGGTGCAACTAATGAAAAACTGTTTTTT.

Comment on this clone: The same CDR3 can be traced to other DNA sequences in this sample. The chain employs TRBV5-1 and TRBJ2-1; D may be TRBD1 (5 bases). Trimming pared 0 bases from V and 4 bases from J, leaving 8 bases between. The CDR3 is 14 residues long. Germline V gene sequence: CDR1 SGHRS, CDR2 YFSETQ. This CDR3 reads CASSLGDRYNEQFF. The CDR3 nucleotides read TGCGCCAGCAGCTTGGGCGACAGATACAATGAGCAGTTCTTC.

The V gene is TRBV28, the J gene TRBJ1-5; TRBD1 matches 10 bases. Germline CDR1 is MDHEN and CDR2 is SYDVKM. CDR3 length: 17 residues. Losses at the gene ends were 7 bases for V and 3 bases for J; bases not matched to a gene: 12. The CDR3 region has the DNA TGTGCCAGCAACCGACTAGGACAGGGGGGCTACAATCAGCCCCAGCATTTT. It translates to CASNRLGQGGYNQPQHF.

The V and J genes are TRBV27 and TRBJ2-5; 11 bases match TRBD2. V was pared by 2 bases and J by 5 bases, with 10 bases of the junction left unmatched. Germline V lookup: CDR1 MNHEY, CDR2 SMNVEV (reference sequence). CDR3 length: 17 residues. The CDR3 is CASSLTVASGRMETQYF. Written as DNA, the CDR3 is TGTGCCAGCAGTTTAACAGTTGCTAGCGGGAGGATGGAGACCCAGTACTTC.

This chain uses TRBV5-8 with TRBJ2-5; D is possibly TRBD1 (6 bases). The CDR3 is made up of 17 amino acids. Trimming shortened V by 7 bases and J by 2 bases, and 24 bases separated the two germline ends. CDR1 and CDR2 (germline): SGHTS, YDEGEE. In nucleotides, the CDR3 is TGTGCCAGCTTTAGCTTGTTTCCGGAAGGGGGACAAGAGACCCAGTACTTC. Translation gives CASFSLFPEGGQETQYF.

The rearrangement uses TRBV5-1 and TRBJ1-6; D not certain. V lost 2 bases and J lost 8, with 8 bases in between. The CDR3 length is 13 residues. Germline V lookup: CDR1 SGHRS, CDR2 YFSETQ. This CDR3 reads CASSFEGYSPLHF. The CDR3 DNA is TGCGCCAGCAGCTTTGAGGGTTATTCACCCCTCCACTTT.

The chain joins TRBV7-2 to TRBJ2-3, with D unresolved. Germline CDR1 reads SGHTA; CDR2 reads FQGNSA. This CDR3 has 12 residues. V lost 5 bases, J lost 11 bases, and 14 bases lay in between. CDR3 sequence (DNA): TGTGCCAGCAGCCCGGCCGGGCGCCAGCAGTATTTT. It encodes CASSPAGRQQYF.

This chain joins TRBV11-3 and TRBJ2-1; D may be TRBD1 or TRBD2 (5 bases each). CDR1 is SGHNT and CDR2 is YENEEA in the germline V gene. CDR3 length: 13 amino acids. Trimming left V 4 bases short and J 5 bases short, with 9 bases between. CDR3 DNA: TGTGCCAGCAGCTACGGGACCAACAATGAGCAGTTCTTC. Translating gives CASSYGTNNEQFF. The full variable domain, in which reference TRBV11-3 and TRBJ2-1 provide the parts outside the CDR3, is EAGVVQSPRYKIIEKKQPVAFWCNPISGHNTLYWYLQNLGQGPELLIRYENEEAVDDSQLPKDRFSAERLKGVDSTLKIQPAELGDSAVYLCASSYGTNNEQFFGPGTRLTVL.

The chain combines TRBV25-1 with TRBJ2-1; the match to TRBD1 covers 8 bases. Germline V gene lookup returns CDR1 MGHDK and CDR2 SYGVNS. With 4 bases clipped from V and 0 bases from J, the junction kept 5 bases outside the gene matches. The CDR3 has 16 residues. CDR3 loop: CASSGDGQGSYNEQFF. CDR3 bases: TGTGCCAGCAGTGGGGACGGACAGGGCTCCTACAATGAGCAGTTCTTC. The full variable domain, completed using reference TRBV25-1 and TRBJ2-1, is EADIYQTPRYLVIGTGKKITLECSQTMGHDKMYWYQQDPGMELHLIHYSYGVNSTEKGDLSSESTVSRIRTEHFPLTLESARPSHTSQYLCASSGDGQGSYNEQFFGPGTRLTVL.

The V call is TRBV18, the J call TRBJ2-2; TRBD1 matches 9 bases. CDR1 KGHSH and CDR2 LQKENI come from the germline V gene. J gave up 6 bases and V 6 bases, and 11 bases lay outside the gene matches. The CDR3 runs 16 residues. CDR3 DNA sequence: TGTGCCAGCTCCGCGATTGACAGGGGGTCCGCCGGGGAGCTGTTTTTT. Residues: CASSAIDRGSAGELFF. Supplemented by reference TRBV18 and TRBJ2-2, the full variable domain reads NAGVMQNPRHLVRRRGQEARLRCSPMKGHSHVYWYRQLPEEGLKFMVYLQKENIIDESGMPKERFSAEFPKEGPSILRIQQVVRGDSAAYFCASSAIDRGSAGELFFGEGSRLTVL.

This clone was observed once. For the CDR3, the DNA is TGCGCCAGCTCAAGGGAGCAGGGTTGGAATGGCTACACCTTC. Translated: CASSREQGWNGYTF. The J gene is TRBJ1-2, the V gene TRBV5-1, with a weak D call TRBD1 (5 bases). Germline V CDR1 and CDR2: SGHRS, YFSETQ. V lost 7 bases and J lost 6, with 19 bases in between. The CDR3 is 14 residues long. The full variable domain, with the rest looked up from reference TRBV5-1 and TRBJ1-2, is KAGVTQTPRYLIKTRGQQVTLSCSPISGHRSVSWYQQTPGQGLQFLFEYFSETQRNKGNFPGRFSGRQFSNSRSEMNVSTLELGDSALYLCASSREQGWNGYTFGSGTRLTVV.

The CDR3: CASSPPPLGGPGEQYF. The CDR3, as DNA: TGTGCCAGCAGCCCGCCCCCCCTCGGGGGACCGGGCGAGCAGTACTTC. The chain joins TRBV9 to TRBJ2-7; D is perhaps TRBD2 (6 bases). This CDR3 is 16 amino acids long. V lost 4 bases, J lost 6 bases, and 23 bases lay in between. In germline, CDR1 is SGDLS, CDR2 YYNGEE.

The V and J genes are TRBV7-9 and TRBJ2-7; 9 nucleotides align to TRBD1. Germline assignment: CDR1 SEHNR and CDR2 FQNEAQ (reference sequence). CDR3 length equals 15 residues. J was trimmed by 5 bases and V by 2 bases; bases with no gene match: 7. CDR3 in amino acids: CASSLWDREVDEQYF. In DNA, the CDR3 is TGTGCCAGCAGCTTATGGGACAGGGAGGTCGACGAGCAGTACTTC.

This chain links TRBV18 with TRBJ2-2, with D tentatively TRBD1 (5 bases). Trimming shortened V by 0 bases and J by 4 bases, and 12 bases separated the two germline ends. The CDR3 runs 16 residues. CDR1 and CDR2 from the germline V gene are KGHSH and LQKENI. The CDR3 spells CASSPPQGAATGELFF. In DNA form, the CDR3 reads TGTGCCAGCTCACCACCTCAAGGGGCTGCCACCGGGGAGCTGTTTTTT.

Details on this clone: The same CDR3 is also encoded by other DNA sequences in this sample. This chain connects TRBV7-9 to TRBJ2-1; 7 nucleotides align to TRBD2. Trimming at V came to 3 bases and at J to 4 bases, leaving 3 bases not matched to a gene. The CDR3 runs to 14 residues. Germline lookup yields CDR1 SEHNR and CDR2 FQNEAQ (reference sequence). The CDR3 protein is CASSLTGGYNEQFF. CDR3 coding DNA: TGTGCCAGCAGCTTGACGGGGGGATACAATGAGCAGTTCTTC. Supplemented by reference TRBV7-9 and TRBJ2-1, the full variable domain reads DTGVSQNPRHKITKRGQNVTFRCDPISEHNRLYWYRQTLGQGPEFLTYFQNEAQLEKSRLLSDRFSAERPKGSFSTLEIQRTEQGDSAMYLCASSLTGGYNEQFFGPGTRLTVL.

This clone showed up just once. V usage is TRBV11-2 and J usage is TRBJ2-1, with D hard to call. CDR1 SGHAT and CDR2 FQNNGV come from the germline V gene. Between the trimmed V and J ends, which lost 0 bases and 7 bases, there was a span of 10 bases. This CDR3 spans 14 amino acids. In nucleotides, the CDR3 is TGTGCCAGCAGCTTAGATCCGGGTATTAATGAGCAGTTCTTC. It specifies CASSLDPGINEQFF.

The V gene is TRBV9, the J gene TRBJ2-5; D might be TRBD1 or TRBD2, each matching 5 bases. V was shortened by 0 bases and J by 7 bases, with 19 bases between the two germline ends. Germline CDR1 and CDR2: SGDLS and YYNGEE. CDR3 length equals 16 residues. CDR3 amino acids: CASSVGTVGPEGTQYF. The DNA of the CDR3 is TGTGCCAGCAGCGTAGGAACGGTGGGGCCCGAGGGGACCCAGTACTTC.